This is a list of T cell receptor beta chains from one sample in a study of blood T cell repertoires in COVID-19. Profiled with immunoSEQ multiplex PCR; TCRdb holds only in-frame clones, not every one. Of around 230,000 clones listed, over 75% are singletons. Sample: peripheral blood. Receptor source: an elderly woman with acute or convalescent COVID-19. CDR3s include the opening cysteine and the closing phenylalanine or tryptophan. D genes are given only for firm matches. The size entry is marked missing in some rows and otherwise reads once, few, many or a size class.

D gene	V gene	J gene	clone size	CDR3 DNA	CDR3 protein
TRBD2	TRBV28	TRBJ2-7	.	TGTGCCAGCAGTTTCTCAAGCGGGAGTGCTTCCGAGCAGTACTTC	CASSFSSGSASEQYF
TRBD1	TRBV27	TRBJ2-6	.	TGTGCCAGCGCACAGGGGACTGGGGCCAACGTCCTGACTTTC	CASAQGTGANVLTF
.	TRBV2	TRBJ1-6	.	TGTGCCAGCAGTGAAGCGGAGGATTCACCCCTCCACTTT	CASSEAEDSPLHF
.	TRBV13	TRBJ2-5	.	TGTGCCAGCAGCCTCCGACAGGCACAAGAGACCCAGTACTTC	CASSLRQAQETQYF
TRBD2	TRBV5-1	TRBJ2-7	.	TGCGCCAGCAGCTCGAGCGGGAGGGCCGAAAGGGAGCAGTACTTC	CASSSSGRAEREQYF
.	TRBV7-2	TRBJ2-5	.	TGTGCCAGCAGCTTATCAGGGCAAGAGACCCAGTACTTC	CASSLSGQETQYF
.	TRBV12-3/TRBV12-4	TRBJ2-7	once	TGTGCCAGCGGGCCGGATACCACCTACGAGCAGTACTTC	CASGPDTTYEQYF
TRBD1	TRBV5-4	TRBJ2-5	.	TGTGCCAGCAGCTTCCCGGGACAGGGGGCGGGAGAGACCCAGTACTTC	CASSFPGQGAGETQYF
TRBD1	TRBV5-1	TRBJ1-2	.	TGCGCCAGCAGCCCTCAGACAGGGGGTAACTATGGCTACACCTTC	CASSPQTGGNYGYTF
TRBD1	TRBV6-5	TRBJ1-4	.	TGTGCCAGCAGTTACTTACAGGGGACTAATGAAAAACTGTTTTTT	CASSYLQGTNEKLFF
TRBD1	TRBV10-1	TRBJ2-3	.	TGCGCCAGCTCCTCAGACGTAGGGGGCTTAGGGAGCACAGATACGCAGTATTTT	CASSSDVGGLGSTDTQYF
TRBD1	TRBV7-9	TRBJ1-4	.	TGTGCCAGCAGCTTGGGACAGGGAAAAAACGAAAAACTGTTTTTT	CASSLGQGKNEKLFF
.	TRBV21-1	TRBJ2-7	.	TGTGCCGCCCCCCCGGAAGAGAGCGGCGACGAGCAGTACTTC	CAAPPEESGDEQYF
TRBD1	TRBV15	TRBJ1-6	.	TGTGCCACCAGCAGAAGACAGGGGATTAATTCACCCCTCCACTTT	CATSRRQGINSPLHF
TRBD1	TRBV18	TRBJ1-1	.	TGTGCCAGCCGCCGCCGGGACAGTAACACTGAAGCTTTCTTT	CASRRRDSNTEAFF
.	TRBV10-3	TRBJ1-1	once	TGTGCCATCAGTAACCCAGGGACTGAAGCTTTCTTT	CAISNPGTEAFF
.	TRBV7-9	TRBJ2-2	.	TGTGCCAGCAGCTTAGGGCTAGCCGCCGGGGAGCTGTTTTTT	CASSLGLAAGELFF
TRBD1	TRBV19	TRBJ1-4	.	TGTGCCAGTAGTATCGGGACAGGGGCTGAAAAACTGTTTTTT	CASSIGTGAEKLFF
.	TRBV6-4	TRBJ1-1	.	TGTGCCAGCGCCGGGGAGATCATGAACACTGAAGCTTTCTTT	CASAGEIMNTEAFF
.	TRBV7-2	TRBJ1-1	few	TGTGCCAGCAGCTTAGGACCACTCCCTAGCGAAGCTTTCTTT	CASSLGPLPSEAFF
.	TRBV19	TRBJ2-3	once	TGTGCCAGTAGTACTAGCGCCTTCACAGATACGCAGTATTTT	CASSTSAFTDTQYF
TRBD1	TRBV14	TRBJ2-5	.	TGTGCCAGCAGCCAGGGACTACAGGGGGCCCAAGAGACCCAGTACTTC	CASSQGLQGAQETQYF
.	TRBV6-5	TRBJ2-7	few	TGTGCCACCTCGCCGACCGGGACACCGGGCGAGCAGTACTTC	CATSPTGTPGEQYF
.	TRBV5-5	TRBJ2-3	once	TGTGCCAGCAGCCTAGGGGGAGATACGCAGTATTTT	CASSLGGDTQYF
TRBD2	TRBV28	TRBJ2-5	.	TGTGCCAGCAGGTCCAATCGACTAGCCCAACAAGAGACCCAGTACTTC	CASRSNRLAQQETQYF
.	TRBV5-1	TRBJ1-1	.	TGCGCCAGCAGCTTGGAACAGGGCCGCCGAGCTTTCTTT	CASSLEQGRRAFF
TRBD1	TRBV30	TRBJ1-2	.	TGTGCCTGGAGTCCACAACAAGAGACAGGGTGGCCCTCCGACTATGGCTACACCTTC	CAWSPQQETGWPSDYGYTF
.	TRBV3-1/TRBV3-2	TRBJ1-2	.	TGTGCCAGCAGCCAAGATCTTGGCTACACCTTC	CASSQDLGYTF
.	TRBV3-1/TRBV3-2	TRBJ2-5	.	TGTGCCAGCAGCCAAGGGGGCGGGGAGGAGACCCAGTACTTC	CASSQGGGEETQYF
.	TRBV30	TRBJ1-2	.	TGTGCCTGGAGCGGGGGATGGGAAGGCTACACCTTC	CAWSGGWEGYTF
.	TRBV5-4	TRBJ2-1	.	TGTGCCAGCTCTAGAACAGGGAGCTCCTACAATGAGCAGTTCTTC	CASSRTGSSYNEQFF
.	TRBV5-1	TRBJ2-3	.	TGCGCCAGCAGCTTGGCTCCAGGGGACCGGGACGTATTAGGTACTAGCACAGATACGCAGTATTTT	CASSLAPGDRDVLGTSTDTQYF
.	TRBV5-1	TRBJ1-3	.	TGCGCCAGCAGCGTGGATTACTCTGGAAACACCATATATTTT	CASSVDYSGNTIYF
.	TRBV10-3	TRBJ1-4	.	TGTGCCATCAGTTCGCAGGGGCAGGAAAAACTGTTTTTT	CAISSQGQEKLFF
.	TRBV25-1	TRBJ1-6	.	TGTGCCAGCAGTGAAGACAGTCGAAATTCACCCCTCCACTTT	CASSEDSRNSPLHF
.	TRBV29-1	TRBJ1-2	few	TGCAGCGGCTTGGTGGCCTATGGCTACACCTTC	CSGLVAYGYTF
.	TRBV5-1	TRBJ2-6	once	TGCGCCAGCAGCTTAAGTAGTCCTGGGGCCAACGTCCTGACTTTC	CASSLSSPGANVLTF
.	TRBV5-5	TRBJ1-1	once	TGTGCCAGCAGCGCCGGACTCGAAGGGACTGAAGCTTTCTTT	CASSAGLEGTEAFF
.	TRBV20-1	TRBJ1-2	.	TGCAGTGCTAGTAGTACCGTTTCGGATGGCTACACCTTC	CSASSTVSDGYTF
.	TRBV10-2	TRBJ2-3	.	TGCGCCAGCAGTCTCCAGGGGACAGATACGCAGTATTTT	CASSLQGTDTQYF
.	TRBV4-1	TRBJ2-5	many	TGCGCCAGCAGCCAAGCGTGGACTTTATACTTC	CASSQAWTLYF
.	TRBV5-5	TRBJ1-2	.	TGTGCCAGCAGCTCAAAATTTGACAGTAACTATGGCTACACCTTC	CASSSKFDSNYGYTF
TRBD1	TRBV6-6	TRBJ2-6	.	TGTGCCAGCAGTCGACAGGGGGCTTCTGGGGCCAACGTCCTGACTTTC	CASSRQGASGANVLTF
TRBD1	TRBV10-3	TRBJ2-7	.	TGTGCCATCAGTGAGCCCGCGGGACAGGGTAGGTACGAGCAGTACTTC	CAISEPAGQGRYEQYF
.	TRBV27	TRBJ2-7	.	TGTGCCAGCAGTTTATCTCCCCGGGGATCCTACGAGCAGTACTTC	CASSLSPRGSYEQYF
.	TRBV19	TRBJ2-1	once	TGTGCCAGTAGTACCGTAAGCGGTTCCTCCTACAATGAGCAGTTCTTC	CASSTVSGSSYNEQFF
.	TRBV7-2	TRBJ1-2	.	TGTGCCAGCAGCTTAGACCCCCAACAGGGACGTGTGAGGGGCTACACCTTC	CASSLDPQQGRVRGYTF
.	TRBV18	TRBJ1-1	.	TGTGCCAGCTCACCCGCGGTCCAGGGAACCACTGAAGCTTTCTTT	CASSPAVQGTTEAFF
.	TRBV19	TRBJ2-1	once	TGTGCCAGTAGTCCACTCGATGTTCGCAATGAGCAGTTCTTC	CASSPLDVRNEQFF
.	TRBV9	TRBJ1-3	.	TGTGCCAGCAGCGTAGATTCGACAGCGAACTCTGGAAACACCATATATTTT	CASSVDSTANSGNTIYF
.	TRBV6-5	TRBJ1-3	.	TGTGCCAGCAGTCTTGACAAATACTCTGGAAACACCATATATTTT	CASSLDKYSGNTIYF
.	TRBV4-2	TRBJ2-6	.	TGTGCCAGCAGCCAGGGGCCTGGGGGGGCCAACGTCCTGACTTTC	CASSQGPGGANVLTF
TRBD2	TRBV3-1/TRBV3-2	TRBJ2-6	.	TGTGCCAGCAGCCAAGATGGGACTAGCGGGTTCCCTGGGGCCAACGTCCTGACTTTC	CASSQDGTSGFPGANVLTF
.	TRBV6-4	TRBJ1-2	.	TGTGCCAGCAGGTGGGGCTGTGGCTACACCTTC	CASRWGCGYTF
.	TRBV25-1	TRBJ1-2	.	TGTGCCAGCACCTCGGGTCTAAGTGGGTATGGCTACACCTTC	CASTSGLSGYGYTF
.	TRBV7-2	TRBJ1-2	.	TGTGCCAGCAGCTTACAGGGGCCGCTAGCGGGTTACTATGGCTACACCTTC	CASSLQGPLAGYYGYTF
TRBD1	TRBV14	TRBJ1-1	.	TGTGCCAGCAGCTCGAGGGGCACAGGGGGCAGTGTCTTGAACACTGAAGCTTTCTTT	CASSSRGTGGSVLNTEAFF
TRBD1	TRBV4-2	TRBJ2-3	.	TGTGCCAGCAGCTCCACAGGGGGCGGGTTGGATACGCAGTATTTT	CASSSTGGGLDTQYF
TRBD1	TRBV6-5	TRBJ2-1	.	TGTGCCAGCAGTTCCCCCTCCGACAGGGCAAACAATGAGCAGTTCTTC	CASSSPSDRANNEQFF